This T cell receptor (beta chain) comes out of a study of regulatory T cells in long-lasting Graves disease. Study observations and caveats: Favored gene segments in persistent disease were TRBV28, TRBJ1-2 and TRBJ2-5.

Time point given: persistent/refractory GD, antithyroid drugs over 5 years with positive TRAb. PBMCs were the source of the RNA used for TCR sequencing. The collection involved drawing around 10 milliliters of peripheral blood into EDTA tubes. Note on this clonotype: Its antigen is not known.

Libraries of TCR beta came from iRepertoire HTBI primers plus Arm-PCR of CDR3 regions. TCRdb re-called the multiplex PCR reads with MiXCR, one entry per CDR3 protein. This sample has about 310,000 distinct CDR3 sequences, with approximately 20% found just once. The CDR3 is 14 residues long. V gave up 6 bases and J gave up 2 bases, with 14 bases separating them. Per germline, CDR1 LGHNA and CDR2 YSLEER. The receptor was isolated from a female donor with Graves disease. The sample consisted of peripheral blood mononuclear cells (PBMCs), taken when the disease was refractory, from a patient treated with antithyroid drugs. This chain links TRBV4-3 with TRBJ2-7; D might be TRBD2 (6 bases). The CDR3: CASRPRTGAYEQYF. CDR3 bases: TGCGCCAGCAGACCTAGGACGGGAGCCTACGAGCAGTACTTC.